This T cell receptor (beta chain) appears in the sequencing data of a study of T cells in Graves' hyperthyroidism and ophthalmopathy. General study points: Blood also contained most expanded thyroid clonotypes above 0.001.

TCR beta CDR3 regions were amplified from RNA transcripts. The primer set for the first-round RT-PCR of the TCR CDR3 was HTBI. From the multiplex PCR reads, TCRdb called clonotypes with MiXCR, one entry per CDR3 protein. The data show 600,000 or so distinct CDR3 sequences, with just over 45% seen just once and approximately 8.2% held by the top ten. There are 13 residues in the CDR3. CDR1 is SEHNR and CDR2 is FQNEAQ in the germline V gene (reference sequence). Deletions cut 6 bases from V and 10 bases from J, with 13 bases between. As for this clonotype: What it recognizes is unknown.

Graves' hyperthyroidism without ophthalmopathy progression within 18 months was termed stable. The sequence was obtained from a woman between 18 and 29 years old with Graves' hyperthyroidism. J is TRBJ1-6 and V is TRBV7-9; no definite D call. Sequences were obtained from peripheral blood or thyroid tissue (not recorded which). The CDR3: CASRGIGSSPLHF. The CDR3, as DNA: TGTGCCAGCAGAGGGATAGGTAGCTCACCCCTCCACTTT.